The rows below give T cell receptor beta chains drawn from one sample of a study of cytomegalovirus exposure and HLA in healthy donors. TCRdb's table, derived via immunoSEQ multiplex PCR, lists solely in-frame clones and lacks some. The sample lists about 130,000 clones, around 8.5% occurring once. The sequencing input was PBMCs. These TCRs come from a man aged 35 to 55 in good health and CMV-seronegative. The CDR3 runs from the conserved cysteine through the conserved F or W. The order of the fields is D gene, V gene, J gene, clone size, CDR3 protein, CDR3 DNA. The D gene is left open where the match is weak. Clone size is not always given. Where it is, it says once, few, many or a class for expanded clones.

TRBD2	TRBV4-3	TRBJ2-1	NA	CASSTGGGANEQFF	TGCGCCAGCAGCACCGGGGGGGGTGCCAATGAGCAGTTCTTC
TRBD1	TRBV6-1	TRBJ1-6	few	CASRGTGGRSPLHF	TGTGCCAGCAGAGGGACAGGGGGGCGGTCACCCCTCCACTTT
NA	TRBV10-1	TRBJ2-7	NA	CASSEYLGPSYEQYF	TGCGCCAGCAGTGAGTACTTGGGGCCCTCCTACGAGCAGTACTTC
NA	TRBV7-9	TRBJ2-2	few	CASSLVAVHKPGELFF	TGTGCCAGCAGCTTAGTAGCGGTCCATAAACCCGGGGAGCTGTTTTTT
TRBD1	TRBV6-5	TRBJ2-5	NA	CASSYHRGQETQYF	TGTGCCAGCAGTTACCACAGGGGGCAAGAGACCCAGTACTTC
NA	TRBV6-6	TRBJ2-3	NA	CASSYYTGFPDTQYF	TGTGCCAGCAGTTACTACACAGGGTTCCCAGATACGCAGTATTTT
NA	TRBV7-8	TRBJ1-6	few	CASSSNGGLPNSPLHF	TGTGCCAGCAGTTCGAATGGGGGACTTCCAAATTCACCCCTCCACTTT
NA	TRBV5-8	TRBJ1-5	NA	CASSPGTPNQPQHF	TGTGCCAGCAGCCCGGGGACACCCAATCAGCCCCAGCATTTT
TRBD2	TRBV27	TRBJ2-1	NA	CASSWAGGEYNEQFF	TGTGCCAGCAGTTGGGCGGGGGGCGAATACAATGAGCAGTTCTTC
NA	TRBV7-9	TRBJ2-5	few	CASSLTGGRGETQYF	TGTGCCAGCAGCTTAACCGGGGGGCGCGGGGAGACCCAGTACTTC
TRBD1	TRBV5-5	TRBJ2-7	few	CASSPTGVDEQYF	TGTGCCAGCAGCCCAACAGGGGTAGACGAGCAGTACTTC
NA	TRBV6-5	TRBJ1-1	few	CASRPQGVGGEAFF	TGTGCCAGCAGGCCACAGGGTGTTGGGGGTGAAGCTTTCTTT
TRBD1	TRBV7-2	TRBJ1-5	NA	CASSQTGNQPQHF	TGTGCCAGCAGCCAGACAGGGAATCAGCCCCAGCATTTT
TRBD2	TRBV4-1	TRBJ2-1	NA	CASSRERGYYNEQFF	TGCGCCAGCAGTCGGGAGCGGGGTTACTACAATGAGCAGTTCTTC
TRBD2	TRBV6-1	TRBJ2-1	NA	CASSETLGLASNEQFF	TGTGCCAGCAGTGAAACACTAGGACTAGCTTCCAATGAGCAGTTCTTC
TRBD1	TRBV9	TRBJ2-1	NA	CASSYRDRADEQFF	TGTGCCAGCAGCTACCGGGACAGGGCCGATGAGCAGTTCTTC
NA	TRBV13	TRBJ2-7	NA	CASSLAAGVGYEQYF	TGTGCCAGCAGCTTAGCCGCAGGGGTAGGCTACGAGCAGTACTTC
NA	TRBV30	TRBJ1-3	few	CAWSEGRGRNTIYF	TGTGCCTGGAGCGAAGGGAGAGGGAGAAACACCATATATTTT
NA	TRBV4-1	TRBJ1-5	few	CASSQDRVQVSNQPQHF	TGCGCCAGCAGCCAAGATCGTGTCCAGGTTAGCAATCAGCCCCAGCATTTT
NA	TRBV27	TRBJ1-6	NA	CASTPGSSNSPLHF	TGTGCCAGCACCCCGGGATCCTCAAATTCACCCCTCCACTTT
TRBD1	TRBV9	TRBJ2-7	few	CASSLRDRPSYEQYF	TGTGCCAGCAGCCTCCGGGACAGGCCATCCTACGAGCAGTACTTC
NA	TRBV4-3	TRBJ1-1	few	CASSQDSPRGRGWTEAFF	TGCGCCAGCAGCCAAGATAGTCCGCGGGGGAGGGGGTGGACTGAAGCTTTCTTT
NA	TRBV10-1	TRBJ2-2	NA	CASSESGPGTGELFF	TGCGCCAGCAGTGAGTCAGGGCCGGGGACCGGGGAGCTGTTTTTT
NA	TRBV6-1	TRBJ1-5	NA	CASSEERGQPQHF	TGTGCCAGCAGTGAAGAACGGGGTCAGCCCCAGCATTTT
NA	TRBV7-2	TRBJ1-4	NA	CASSVGETSNEKLFF	TGTGCCAGCAGCGTAGGAGAGACTAGTAATGAAAAACTGTTTTTT
TRBD1	TRBV2	TRBJ1-5	NA	CASSATGTGIGGNQPQHF	TGTGCCAGCAGTGCGACCGGGACAGGGATCGGGGGCAATCAGCCCCAGCATTTT
NA	TRBV5-6	TRBJ2-7	few	CASSYDSYEQYF	TGTGCCAGCAGCTACGACAGCTACGAGCAGTACTTC
NA	TRBV13	TRBJ1-2	few	CASSSKPTRNYGYTF	TGTGCCAGCAGCTCAAAACCCACGCGGAACTATGGCTACACCTTC
TRBD1	TRBV15	TRBJ2-2	few	CATSKDRGTGELFF	TGTGCCACCTCAAAGGACAGGGGGACCGGGGAGCTGTTTTTT
NA	TRBV15	TRBJ2-6	few	CATSRDQGSGANVLTF	TGTGCCACCAGCAGAGACCAGGGGTCTGGGGCCAACGTCCTGACTTTC
NA	TRBV2	TRBJ2-7	few	CAIRDMSNEQYF	TGTGCCATCCGGGACATGAGCAACGAGCAGTACTTC
TRBD1	TRBV9	TRBJ2-7	NA	CASSVDTGQGVHEQYF	TGTGCCAGCAGCGTAGATACTGGACAGGGTGTTCACGAGCAGTACTTC
NA	TRBV7-6	TRBJ2-2	few	CASSLGGGDTGELFF	TGTGCCAGCAGCTTAGGCGGCGGGGACACCGGGGAGCTGTTTTTT
NA	TRBV6-1	TRBJ1-1	few	CASSHAVANTEAFF	TGTGCCAGCAGCCATGCAGTCGCGAACACTGAAGCTTTCTTT
NA	TRBV7-8	TRBJ1-3	few	CASSLRGGWRRGNTIYF	TGTGCCAGCAGCTTGAGGGGGGGTTGGCGTCGGGGAAACACCATATATTTT
TRBD1	TRBV5-1	TRBJ2-7	NA	CASHRGDSYEQYF	TGCGCCAGCCACAGGGGGGATAGTTACGAGCAGTACTTC
NA	TRBV5-1	TRBJ1-5	few	CASSSGKDQPQHF	TGCGCCAGCAGCTCAGGGAAGGATCAGCCCCAGCATTTT
TRBD2	TRBV6-1	TRBJ2-3	NA	CASSETSGNTDTQYF	TGTGCCAGCAGTGAAACTAGCGGGAACACAGATACGCAGTATTTT
NA	TRBV7-2	TRBJ2-1	NA	CASSPTSNEQFF	TGTGCCAGCAGTCCCACTAGCAATGAGCAGTTCTTC
NA	TRBV7-9	TRBJ1-1	few	CASSLMGLTEAFF	TGTGCCAGCAGCTTAATGGGGCTAACTGAAGCTTTCTTT
TRBD1	TRBV29-1	TRBJ2-1	few	CSALGQGDEQFF	TGCAGCGCTCTGGGACAGGGCGATGAGCAGTTCTTC
NA	TRBV4-2	TRBJ1-5	NA	CASSQEKGSGQPQHF	TGTGCCAGCAGCCAAGAAAAGGGCAGCGGACAGCCCCAGCATTTT
NA	TRBV4-1	TRBJ2-7	few	CASSQEDSESYEQYF	TGCGCCAGCAGCCAAGAGGACAGCGAGTCCTACGAGCAGTACTTC